This T cell receptor beta chain was sequenced during a study of response to subunit inactivated influenza vaccine. Findings and caveats of the study: Authors suggested each seasonal flu vaccination may recruit only limited numbers of new T cells.

This clonotype was seen at least ten times. Its target is not known. In TCRdb, the RT-PCR reads were re-called with MiXCR into one record per CDR3 protein. The profile shows about 180,000 distinct CDR3 sequences, 9.2% of them singletons. Sequencing used non-naive T cells sorted from PBMCs, obtained on the day of vaccination. This TCR was recovered from a man aged 45-60 years who received an inactivated influenza vaccine.

The CDR3 region is CASSRDSSTDTQYF. In DNA form, the CDR3 reads TGCGCCAGCAGCCGGGACAGTTCCACAGATACGCAGTATTTT. J is TRBJ2-3 and V is TRBV5-1; TRBD1 agrees at 7 bases. The CDR3 runs 14 residues. Losses at the gene ends were 4 bases for V and 2 bases for J; bases not matched to a gene: 4. Germline CDR1 reads SGHRS; CDR2 reads YFSETQ.